The 24 T cell receptor beta chains given below trace back to one sample, sequenced in a study of STAT5B mutations in CD4+ large granular lymphocyte leukemia. Using immunoSEQ multiplex PCR, the repertoire was profiled, and TCRdb retains in-frame clones only, with some absent. The data hold some 34,000 clones, with 81% observed a single time. What was sequenced was CD4+ T cells from blood buffy coats. These receptors all come from a human donor in good health.

The rearrangement uses TRBV4-2 and TRBJ1-2; no reliable D call. Germline CDR1 and CDR2: LGHNA and YNFKEQ. Between the trimmed V and J ends, which lost 1 base and 8 bases, there was a span of 14 bases. The length of the CDR3 is 14 residues. The CDR3 spells CASSQGTGRWGYTF. CDR3 DNA sequence: TGTGCCAGCAGCCAAGGGACCGGGAGATGGGGCTACACCTTC.

This sequence joins TRBV19 and TRBJ1-2; the D is unclear. This CDR3 comprises 14 residues. V was pared by 5 bases and J by 7 bases, with 17 bases between. Per germline, CDR1 LNHDA and CDR2 SQIVND (reference sequence). Written as DNA, the CDR3 is TGTGCCAGTAGTCCTGGAATGGGCATTACTGGCTACACCTTC. Amino acids: CASSPGMGITGYTF.

This clone has just a few counts. This chain's CDR3 is CASRRHPNTEAFF. The CDR3 coding sequence is TGTGCCAGCAGGCGACACCCGAACACTGAAGCTTTCTTT. The V and J genes are TRBV7-2 and TRBJ1-1; D remains unclear. Germline assignment: CDR1 SGHTA and CDR2 FQGNSA. This CDR3 spans 13 amino acids. Trimming removed 6 bases at V and 1 base at J, with 9 bases between.

This chain uses TRBV6-4 with TRBJ1-2; D possibly corresponds to TRBD1 (6 bases). The CDR3 has 13 amino acids. Germline CDR1 MRHNA, CDR2 SNTAGT. V dropped 4 bases and J dropped 5 bases, with 11 bases sitting between them. The CDR3 DNA is TGTGCCAGCAGTGCGGACAGCTTTTATGGCTACACCTTC. Its translation: CASSADSFYGYTF.

The chain has TRBV28 and TRBJ2-3, with D possibly being TRBD2 (6 bases). CDR1 MDHEN and CDR2 SYDVKM come from the germline V gene. The CDR3 consists of 16 residues. Trimming stripped 3 bases from V and 5 bases from J, with 18 bases between. The CDR3 sequence: CASSFFGGARRDTQYF. In DNA, the CDR3 is TGTGCCAGCAGTTTTTTCGGGGGTGCACGGAGAGATACGCAGTATTTT.

This rearrangement joins TRBV7-2 to TRBJ2-2; possibly TRBD1 or TRBD2 for D (5 bases each). Germline CDR1 is SGHTA and CDR2 is FQGNSA. CDR3 size: 15 residues. The V and J ends lost 1 base and 5 bases respectively, with 11 bases between them. The CDR3 here is CASSLGGASTGELFF. CDR3 in DNA: TGTGCCAGCAGCTTAGGAGGGGCGAGTACCGGGGAGCTGTTTTTT. The full variable domain, completed using reference TRBV7-2 and TRBJ2-2, is GAGVSQSPSNKVTEKGKDVELRCDPISGHTALYWYRQSLGQGLEFLIYFQGNSAPDKSGLPSDRFSAERTGGSVSTLTIQRTQQEDSAVYLCASSLGGASTGELFFGEGSRLTVL.

This clone was counted between two and nine times. V is TRBV10-1 and J is TRBJ1-1; TRBD1 might be the D (6 bases). V was pared by 6 bases and J by 5 bases, with 13 bases between. The CDR3 covers 13 residues. In germline, CDR1 is WNHNN, CDR2 SYGVQD (reference sequence). Here the CDR3 reads CASSGGARTEAFF. For the CDR3, the DNA is TGCGCCAGCAGCGGGGGGGCGCGTACTGAAGCTTTCTTT.

V gene TRBV28 combines with J gene TRBJ2-5, with TRBD1 as a possible D gene (5 bases). The V end lost 6 bases, the J end lost 5 bases, and 13 bases lay between the germline ends. This CDR3 comprises 13 residues. The germline CDR1 and CDR2 sequences are MDHEN and SYDVKM. CDR3 bases: TGTGCCAGCAGAGAAGGGGCGACGGAGACCCAGTACTTC. This encodes CASREGATETQYF.

This chain joins TRBV6-6 and TRBJ1-4; D unclear. V lost 4 bases and J lost 3, with 9 bases in between. CDR1 is MNHNY and CDR2 is SVGAGI in the germline V gene (reference sequence). The CDR3 is 14 amino acids. As DNA, the CDR3 is TGTGCCAGCAGTTCACAGTACTCTAATGAAAAACTGTTTTTT. Its protein product is CASSSQYSNEKLFF.

The V and J genes are TRBV6-5 and TRBJ1-1; TRBD1 might be the D (5 bases). Germline loops: CDR1 MNHEY, CDR2 SVGAGI. V gave up 0 bases and J gave up 4 bases, with 9 bases separating them. The CDR3 spans 14 residues. The CDR3 loop is CASSYSGRGTEAFF. CDR3 DNA sequence: TGTGCCAGCAGTTACTCAGGAAGGGGCACTGAAGCTTTCTTT.

This chain connects TRBV5-1 to TRBJ2-5; D may be TRBD1 (5 bases). This CDR3 has 13 amino acids. Germline assignment: CDR1 SGHRS and CDR2 YFSETQ. V lost 4 bases, J lost 3 bases, and 10 bases lay in between. In DNA form, the CDR3 reads TGCGCCAGCAGCCGACAGAGTGAAGAGACCCAGTACTTC. This translates into CASSRQSEETQYF. Complete variable domain (other parts from reference TRBV5-1 and TRBJ2-5): KAGVTQTPRYLIKTRGQQVTLSCSPISGHRSVSWYQQTPGQGLQFLFEYFSETQRNKGNFPGRFSGRQFSNSRSEMNVSTLELGDSALYLCASSRQSEETQYFGPGTRLLVL.

The CDR3 sequence: CASSWGQGSAEAFF. CDR3 sequence (DNA): TGTGCCAGCAGCTGGGGACAGGGATCTGCTGAAGCTTTCTTT. V gene TRBV6-6 combines with J gene TRBJ1-1; 9 bases are a match to TRBD1. V lost 6 bases and J lost 6; bases outside the gene matches: 8. The CDR3 spans 14 residues. CDR1 and CDR2 (germline): MNHNY, SVGAGI (reference sequence).

The chain uses TRBV6-6 and TRBJ2-5, with 7 bases matching TRBD2. This CDR3 is built from 16 residues. CDR1 is MNHNY, CDR2 SVGAGI, per germline (reference sequence). The J segment lost 2 bases and the V segment lost 0 bases, leaving 6 bases of the junction unmatched. The CDR3 sequence: CASSYSAGEGQETQYF. CDR3 DNA sequence: TGTGCCAGCAGTTACTCCGCGGGAGAAGGGCAAGAGACCCAGTACTTC.

The genes are TRBV10-3 and TRBJ2-3, with D unclear. CDR3 length equals 15 residues. Trimming left V 6 bases short and J 0 bases short, with 13 bases between. Germline V CDR1 and CDR2: ENHRY, SYGVKD. The CDR3 reads CAIRDLPSSTDTQYF. The CDR3 nucleotides read TGTGCCATCAGAGATCTGCCGAGCAGCACAGATACGCAGTATTTT.

This chain uses TRBV6-5 with TRBJ2-7, with unresolved D. Looked up from germline, CDR1 is MNHEY and CDR2 is SVGAGI. Trimming took 7 bases from V and 2 from J, leaving 6 bases between them. The CDR3 has 11 amino acids. CDR3 DNA: TGTGCCAGCATTGACACCTACGAGCAGTACTTC. Its protein is CASIDTYEQYF.

The CDR3 DNA reads TGTGCCAGCAAAACCGGGGTTAGCGGGCCTTATACGCAGTATTTT. It is translated as CASKTGVSGPYTQYF. The chain is built from TRBV27 and TRBJ2-3, with TRBD2 matching over 7 bases. The CDR3 runs 15 residues. Germline V gene data show CDR1 as MNHEY and CDR2 as SMNVEV (reference sequence). Losses at the gene ends were 7 bases for V and 7 bases for J; bases not matched to a gene: 14.

Notes on this clone: This CDR3 is also generated by other DNA sequences in the sample. The V and J genes are TRBV18 and TRBJ2-7; 7 bases align to TRBD1. CDR3 length: 13 residues. J gave up 5 bases and V 4 bases, and 5 bases lay outside the gene matches. The germline V gene has CDR1 KGHSH and CDR2 LQKENI. The CDR3 DNA sequence: TGTGCCAGCTCACTGTCCCAGGGGGACGAGCAGTACTTC. It specifies CASSLSQGDEQYF.

The chain joins TRBV5-4 to TRBJ2-3; the match to TRBD2 covers 9 bases. This CDR3 spans 15 amino acids. The V and J ends lost 3 bases and 4 bases, in that order; junction bases with no gene match: 6. Germline CDR1 and CDR2: SGHNT and YYREEE (reference sequence). CDR3 loop: CASSSRREGSDTQYF. Here the CDR3 DNA reads TGTGCCAGCAGCTCCCGGCGGGAGGGCTCAGATACGCAGTATTTT.

The V call is TRBV28, the J call TRBJ1-3; no definite D call. Germline loops: CDR1 MDHEN, CDR2 SYDVKM. This CDR3 has 18 residues. The V and J ends lost 3 bases and 0 bases respectively, with 18 bases between them. CDR3 amino acids: CASSFALSRPLSGNTIYF. The CDR3 bases are TGTGCCAGCAGTTTTGCTTTGTCCCGACCACTCTCTGGAAACACCATATATTTT.

The sample holds one count of this clone. V gene TRBV7-8 combines with J gene TRBJ2-7; D remains unclear. Germline-derived CDR1 and CDR2 are SGHVS and FQNEAQ. The CDR3 covers 18 residues. Trimming cost V 4 bases and J 0 bases, with 22 bases left between them. The DNA of the CDR3 is TGTGCCAGCAGCTCTCCGACCATTGTGGGGTACAACTCCTACGAGCAGTACTTC. This gives the protein CASSSPTIVGYNSYEQYF.

V and J are TRBV5-1 and TRBJ2-7; TRBD1 aligns across 9 bases. CDR3 size: 15 residues. The ends lost 0 bases at V and 5 bases at J; junction bases unmatched: 6. Germline V gene lookup returns CDR1 SGHRS and CDR2 YFSETQ. CDR3: CASSLGDRVPHEQYF. CDR3 nucleotides: TGCGCCAGCAGCTTGGGGGACAGGGTTCCCCACGAGCAGTACTTC.

The J gene is TRBJ2-1, the V gene TRBV18; possible D gene TRBD1, 5 bases. The CDR3 has 17 residues. The germline V gene encodes CDR1 KGHSH and CDR2 LQKENI. Between the trimmed V and J ends, which lost 3 bases and 5 bases, there was a span of 20 bases. CDR3 region: CASSPRAPGAGDNEQFF. The CDR3 DNA sequence: TGTGCCAGCTCACCTAGAGCCCCTGGGGCCGGTGACAATGAGCAGTTCTTC.

This clone was counted a few times. V is TRBV28 and J is TRBJ1-1; possibly TRBD1 for D (5 bases). The CDR3 runs to 14 residues. V shed 4 bases and J shed 4 bases, with 13 bases lying between them. Germline loops: CDR1 MDHEN, CDR2 SYDVKM. The CDR3 bases are TGTGCCAGCAGTTCTCTCTCAGGGCTCACTGAAGCTTTCTTT. Translation gives CASSSLSGLTEAFF.

This clone came up a few times. This chain uses TRBV27 with TRBJ2-3; D is undetermined. Trimming left V 0 bases short and J 4 bases short, with 14 bases between. The CDR3 sequence is 16 residues long. CDR1 is MNHEY and CDR2 is SMNVEV in the germline V gene (reference sequence). This CDR3 is CASSLSPFPDPDTQYF. The DNA for the CDR3 is TGTGCCAGCAGTTTATCGCCTTTCCCTGACCCAGATACGCAGTATTTT.